These 28 T cell receptor beta chains were all obtained from the same sample, sequenced in a study of T cell responses to AZD1222 COVID-19 vaccine. TCRdb keeps only in-frame clones here, not all; method: immunoSEQ multiplex PCR. This repertoire shows fewer than 150,000 clones, about 91% found once; its top ten account for approximately 3.4%. The sequences come from peripheral blood, collected on day 0 of AZD1222 vaccination. These receptors all stem from an adult in good health.

This chain links TRBV4-3 with TRBJ2-7; 8 nucleotides align to TRBD2. Germline assignment: CDR1 LGHNA and CDR2 YSLEER. After removal of 0 bases from V and 3 bases from J, the junction contained 4 bases not matched to a gene. There are 15 residues in the CDR3. CDR3 DNA sequence: TGCGCCAGCAGCCAAGAAGGCGGGAGGCACTACGAGCAGTACTTC. Residues: CASSQEGGRHYEQYF.

The chain links TRBV18 to TRBJ1-4, with 8 bases matching TRBD1. Germline CDR1 KGHSH, CDR2 LQKENI. The CDR3 covers 15 residues. V lost 4 bases and J lost 8; bases outside the gene matches: 9. CDR3 sequence reads: CASSLTSGGKEKLFF. CDR3 bases: TGTGCCAGCTCACTGACTTCAGGGGGCAAAGAAAAACTGTTTTTT.

This sequence joins TRBV4-1 and TRBJ1-1, with 12 bases fitting TRBD1. The ends lost 6 bases at V and 3 bases at J; junction bases unmatched: 8. The length of the CDR3 is 16 residues. The germline CDR1 and CDR2 sequences are MGHRA and YSYEKL. The CDR3 DNA sequence: TGCGCCAGCAGACCTATCGGGACAGGGGGCTACACTGAAGCTTTCTTT. Protein product: CASRPIGTGGYTEAFF.

This chain connects TRBV5-4 to TRBJ2-1, with 11 bases fitting TRBD2. With V trimmed by 4 bases and J by 8 bases, 5 bases remained unmatched. Germline V lookup: CDR1 SGHNT, CDR2 YYREEE (reference sequence). The length of the CDR3 is 14 residues. This chain's CDR3 is CASSPGLAADEQFF. CDR3 nucleotide sequence: TGTGCCAGCAGCCCGGGACTAGCGGCGGATGAGCAGTTCTTC.

A single count supports this clone. The rearrangement links TRBV4-2 to TRBJ1-6; TRBD1 matches at 7 bases. CDR3 length: 16 residues. CDR1 is LGHNA and CDR2 is YNFKEQ in the germline V gene. V gave up 1 base and J gave up 7 bases; unmatched junction bases: 7. The CDR3 DNA reads TGTGCCAGCAGCCAAGCTCCGGGACAGCTAAATTCACCCCTCCACTTT. This gives the protein CASSQAPGQLNSPLHF.

The chain has TRBV5-5 and TRBJ1-4, with 7 bases aligning to TRBD1. The CDR3 is 14 residues long. Trimming took 5 bases from V and 7 from J; bases not matched to a gene: 8. The germline CDR1 and CDR2 sequences are SGHKS and YYEKEE (reference sequence). The CDR3 region is CASSLTGWGEKLFF. CDR3 DNA sequence: TGTGCCAGCAGTTTGACAGGGTGGGGTGAAAAACTGTTTTTT.

This chain connects TRBV5-1 to TRBJ2-2; TRBD2 aligns across 11 bases. The CDR3 length is 15 residues. V gave up 9 bases and J gave up 2 bases; unmatched junction bases: 6. Germline loops: CDR1 SGHRS, CDR2 YFSETQ. The CDR3 region is CATTSGSLNTGELFF. CDR3 in DNA: TGCGCCACTACTAGCGGGAGCCTTAACACCGGGGAGCTGTTTTTT.

V is TRBV7-9 and J is TRBJ2-2; D gene unclear. This CDR3 contains 13 residues. CDR1 is SEHNR, CDR2 FQNEAQ, per germline (reference sequence). V lost 5 bases and J lost 4, with 8 bases in between. CDR3: CASSPAGTGELFF. The CDR3 DNA sequence: TGTGCCAGCAGCCCCGCAGGCACCGGGGAGCTGTTTTTT.

The chain combines TRBV9 with TRBJ2-2, with a tentative D call TRBD1 (6 bases). CDR1 is SGDLS, CDR2 YYNGEE, per germline. This CDR3 region has 15 residues. V was pared by 3 bases and J by 5 bases, with 14 bases between. CDR3 in DNA: TGTGCCAGCAGCGCCCGGACAGTGGAAACCGGGGAGCTGTTTTTT. Residues: CASSARTVETGELFF.

The chain uses TRBV28 and TRBJ1-5; D gene ambiguous. Trimming removed 2 bases from V and 0 bases from J, with 20 bases in between. The CDR3 spans 19 residues. Germline-derived CDR1 and CDR2 are MDHEN and SYDVKM. This chain's CDR3 is CASSLPYLETSYSNQPQHF. CDR3 sequence (DNA): TGTGCCAGCAGTTTACCCTACCTGGAGACATCTTATAGCAATCAGCCCCAGCATTTT.

The chain carries TRBV4-1 and TRBJ2-1; 9 bases map to TRBD2. In germline, CDR1 is MGHRA, CDR2 YSYEKL. The V segment lost 0 bases and the J segment 6 bases; nucleotides outside the gene matches: 9. The CDR3 length is 17 residues. CDR3 nucleotide sequence: TGCGCCAGCAGCCAAGATCCGCCTAGCGGGATAATCAATGAGCAGTTCTTC. This translates into CASSQDPPSGIINEQFF.

The rearrangement joins TRBV2 to TRBJ1-5, with TRBD1 matching 7 bases. With V trimmed by 6 bases and J by 6 bases, 11 bases remained unmatched. Germline assignment: CDR1 SNHLY and CDR2 FYNNEI. The CDR3 runs to 15 residues. CDR3 DNA sequence: TGTGCCAGCAGCCTCGACGCAGGGGGTAGTCAGCCCCAGCATTTT. The encoded protein is CASSLDAGGSQPQHF. The full variable domain, with the rest looked up from reference TRBV2 and TRBJ1-5, is EPEVTQTPSHQVTQMGQEVILRCVPISNHLYFYWYRQILGQKVEFLVSFYNNEISEKSEIFDDQFSVERPDGSNFTLKIRSTKLEDSAMYFCASSLDAGGSQPQHFGDGTRLSIL.

V and J are TRBV5-5 and TRBJ1-5; D is unresolved. The CDR3 consists of 13 residues. From germline, CDR1 is SGHKS and CDR2 YYEKEE (reference sequence). The V and J ends lost 4 bases and 7 bases respectively, with 12 bases between them. CDR3 bases: TGTGCCAGCAGCGTGGAAGGTGTCCAGCCCCAGCATTTT. Translation: CASSVEGVQPQHF.

This sequence joins TRBV28 and TRBJ2-1, with 8 positions matching TRBD2. Germline loops: CDR1 MDHEN, CDR2 SYDVKM. The J segment lost 8 bases and the V segment lost 4 bases, leaving 19 bases of the junction unmatched. The CDR3 is 18 residues long. CDR3 loop: CASSSPQLWAGGGDEQFF. CDR3 DNA: TGTGCCAGCAGTTCTCCCCAATTGTGGGCGGGAGGTGGGGATGAGCAGTTCTTC.

There are a few counts of this clone. This chain links TRBV9 with TRBJ2-5, with 11 nucleotides matching TRBD2. Trimming at V came to 2 bases and at J to 5 bases, leaving 5 bases not matched to a gene. The length of the CDR3 is 15 residues. CDR1 is SGDLS, CDR2 YYNGEE, per germline. The CDR3 is CASSVSGRAYETQYF. The CDR3 coding sequence is TGTGCCAGCAGCGTTAGCGGGAGGGCCTATGAGACCCAGTACTTC. Full variable domain (missing parts from reference TRBV9 and TRBJ2-5): DSGVTQTPKHLITATGQRVTLRCSPRSGDLSVYWYQQSLDQGLQFLIQYYNGEERAKGNILERFSAQQFPDLHSELNLSSLELGDSALYFCASSVSGRAYETQYFGPGTRLLVL.

The chain is built from TRBV27 and TRBJ1-4; D unclear. The CDR3 sequence is 14 residues long. V lost 4 bases, J lost 2 bases, and 8 bases lay in between. CDR1 and CDR2 (germline): MNHEY, SMNVEV (reference sequence). In DNA form, the CDR3 reads TGTGCCAGCAGTTCCTCCGTGACTAATGAAAAACTGTTTTTT. Its protein is CASSSSVTNEKLFF.

The chain links TRBV10-3 to TRBJ1-2; weak D call: TRBD1 (5 bases). V was shortened by 7 bases and J by 6 bases, with 15 bases between the two germline ends. The germline CDR1 and CDR2 sequences are ENHRY and SYGVKD. This CDR3 contains 13 residues. The CDR3 region has the DNA TGTGCCATCAATGAAGGGACTGAAGATGGCTACACCTTC. This sequence encodes CAINEGTEDGYTF.

The chain links TRBV6-5 to TRBJ2-1; TRBD2 matches at 11 bases. The V segment lost 0 bases and the J segment 2 bases; nucleotides outside the gene matches: 0. The germline V gene encodes CDR1 MNHEY and CDR2 SVGAGI. This CDR3 contains 16 residues. The CDR3 DNA is TGTGCCAGCAGTTACTCTAGCGGGAGGGCCTACAATGAGCAGTTCTTC. This encodes CASSYSSGRAYNEQFF.

The CDR3 sequence is CASSKSDIVHNSPLHF. The CDR3 coding sequence is TGTGCCAGCAGCAAGTCCGATATCGTTCATAATTCACCCCTCCACTTT. This chain connects TRBV21-1 to TRBJ1-6. TRBV21-1 is annotated as a pseudogene. This CDR3 region has 16 residues.

The gene calls are TRBV19 and TRBJ2-7, with no clear D. CDR3 size: 13 residues. V was shortened by 8 bases and J by 2 bases, with 13 bases between the two germline ends. CDR1 LNHDA and CDR2 SQIVND come from the germline V gene (reference sequence). The CDR3 here is CASSYRVAYEQYF. CDR3 coding DNA: TGTGCCAGTTCATATCGGGTCGCCTACGAGCAGTACTTC. Full variable domain (outside the CDR3, taken from reference TRBV19 and TRBJ2-7): DGGITQSPKYLFRKEGQNVTLSCEQNLNHDAMYWYRQDPGQGLRLIYYSQIVNDFQKGDIAEGYSVSREKKESFPLTVTSAQKNPTAFYLCASSYRVAYEQYFGPGTRLTVT.

The rearrangement links TRBV6-6 to TRBJ2-3; 8 bases align to TRBD1. The junction had 5 bases not matched to a gene; V was cut back by 5 bases and J by 1 base. The CDR3 is 15 amino acids. Germline CDR1 MNHNY, CDR2 SVGAGI (reference sequence). The CDR3: CASSLGTGGTDTQYF. CDR3 nucleotide sequence: TGTGCCAGCAGTCTCGGGACAGGAGGCACAGATACGCAGTATTTT.

The genes are TRBV28 and TRBJ1-5; unclear D gene. CDR1 and CDR2 from the germline V gene are MDHEN and SYDVKM. Trimming pared 7 bases from V and 0 bases from J, leaving 10 bases between. The CDR3 length is 14 residues. The CDR3 nucleotides read TGTGCCAGCACAGTAGATTATAGCAATCAGCCCCAGCATTTT. It specifies CASTVDYSNQPQHF.

V gene TRBV5-4 combines with J gene TRBJ2-1, with 14 nucleotides matching TRBD2. The CDR3 covers 15 residues. Germline lookup yields CDR1 SGHNT and CDR2 YYREEE (reference sequence). J gave up 10 bases and V 5 bases, and 8 bases lay outside the gene matches. For the CDR3, the DNA is TGTGCCAGCAGGCCGGGACTAGCGGGAGAGTTGGAGCAGTTCTTC. It is translated as CASRPGLAGELEQFF.

This chain links TRBV20-1 with TRBJ2-5; D ambiguous. The CDR3 is 11 residues long. Per the germline V gene, CDR1 is DFQATT and CDR2 is SNEGSKA (reference sequence). The ends were cut back, 8 bases at V and 0 bases at J, with 7 bases in the middle. CDR3 nucleotides: TGCAGTCCTAAGAACCAAGAGACCCAGTACTTC. This translates into CSPKNQETQYF.

The chain uses TRBV28 and TRBJ1-1, with 9 positions matching TRBD1. CDR3 size: 14 residues. Per the germline V gene, CDR1 is MDHEN and CDR2 is SYDVKM. After removal of 6 bases from V and 4 bases from J, the junction contained 6 bases not matched to a gene. CDR3: CASSLIQGATEAFF. The CDR3 DNA sequence: TGTGCCAGCAGCCTAATACAGGGGGCCACTGAAGCTTTCTTT. The full variable domain, rest sourced from reference TRBV28 and TRBJ1-1, is DVKVTQSSRYLVKRTGEKVFLECVQDMDHENMFWYRQDPGLGLRLIYFSYDVKMKEKGDIPEGYSVSREKKERFSLILESASTNQTSMYLCASSLIQGATEAFFGQGTRLTVV.

The rearrangement uses TRBV5-1 and TRBJ1-6; D not resolved. There are 15 residues in the CDR3. The germline V and J ends were trimmed by 1 base and 7 bases, with 12 bases remaining between them. Per germline, CDR1 SGHRS and CDR2 YFSETQ. The CDR3 reads CASSLTWAPNSPLHF. CDR3 nucleotide sequence: TGCGCCAGCAGCTTGACGTGGGCTCCGAATTCACCCCTCCACTTT. Using reference TRBV5-1 and TRBJ1-6 for the parts outside the CDR3, the full variable domain is KAGVTQTPRYLIKTRGQQVTLSCSPISGHRSVSWYQQTPGQGLQFLFEYFSETQRNKGNFPGRFSGRQFSNSRSEMNVSTLELGDSALYLCASSLTWAPNSPLHFGNGTRLTVT.

This chain links TRBV6-6 with TRBJ2-3, with 12 positions matching TRBD2. Germline lookup yields CDR1 MNHNY and CDR2 SVGAGI (reference sequence). J gave up 3 bases and V 2 bases, and 0 bases lay outside the gene matches. This CDR3 has 15 residues. CDR3 coding DNA: TGTGCCAGCAGTTACACTAGCGGGAGGACAGATACGCAGTATTTT. Protein product: CASSYTSGRTDTQYF.

The chain couples TRBV7-6 to TRBJ2-7; D possibly corresponds to TRBD1 (5 bases). Trimming took 1 base from V and 0 from J, leaving 10 bases between them. Germline V gene data show CDR1 as SGHVS and CDR2 as FNYEAQ. CDR3 size: 15 residues. The CDR3 nucleotides are TGTGCCAGCAGCTTAGTAGGGCAGGGCTCCTACGAGCAGTACTTC. This encodes CASSLVGQGSYEQYF. The full variable domain, with the rest looked up from reference TRBV7-6 and TRBJ2-7, is GAGVSQSPRYKVTKRGQDVALRCDPISGHVSLYWYRQALGQGPEFLTYFNYEAQQDKSGLPNDRFSAERPEGSISTLTIQRTEQRDSAMYRCASSLVGQGSYEQYFGPGTRLTVT.